This T cell receptor (beta chain) originates from a study of technical replicates of blood from four donors. CDR1 SGHTA and CDR2 FQGNSA come from the germline V gene. The CDR3 has 12 residues. V shed 1 base and J shed 9 bases, with 9 bases lying between them. Using immunoSEQ multiplex PCR, the repertoire was profiled, and TCRdb retains in-frame clones only, with some absent. Among about 62,000 clones, roughly 89% were seen once, and the ten largest hold more than 4%. Sequences were obtained from PBMCs. The TCR sequence derives from a human donor in good health. Some clones in this sample may be carry-over from other donors' samples. J is TRBJ2-5 and V is TRBV7-2, with D maybe TRBD2 (5 bases). CDR3 residues: CASSLGSRAQYF. The DNA for the CDR3 is TGTGCCAGCAGCTTAGGATCGAGGGCCCAGTACTTC.